This record looks at one T cell receptor beta chain sequence and its context. This entry belongs to a study of CD8 T cells in Susac syndrome. Reverse transcription of about 0.5 to 1 ug RNA was carried out with random hexamers. TCRdb processed the immunoSEQ multiplex PCR reads anew with MiXCR; each CDR3 protein has one entry. The sample shows about 120,000 distinct CDR3 sequences, over 90% of them seen only once. CDR3 length: 14 residues. Germline assignment: CDR1 DFQATT and CDR2 SNEGSKA (reference sequence). V gave up 3 bases and J gave up 6 bases, with 17 bases separating them. Material: CD8+ T cells from PBMCs. The chain links TRBV20-1 to TRBJ1-1; a possible D gene is TRBD1 (6 bases). The TCR was taken from a human donor with Susac syndrome. CDR3 nucleotides: TGCAGTGCTAGGGCACCGGGGGGGCCACCTGAAGCTTTCTTT. This encodes CSARAPGGPPEAFF.